Sequencing of this TCR beta chain was carried out in a study of CD8+ T cells in alopecia areata. Reverse transcribed after extraction, RNA yielded cDNA as the sequencing template. Sequenced by immunoSEQ multiplex PCR; TCRdb stores in-frame clones only, minus some. The repertoire holds 150,000 to 200,000 clones, with 64% as singletons. The study's findings and limits: Normal scalp had lower clonality than lesional scalp, with alopecia totalis/universalis lesions showing this most strongly. Tofacitinib significantly reduced both scalp clonality and expanded CD8+ clones among the top 100.

As regards this clone: What it binds is unknown.

The CDR3 runs 19 residues. V was clipped by 0 bases and J by 1 base; unmatched bases: 12. Germline values: CDR1 LGHNA, CDR2 YSLEER. Treatment here: oral pan-JAK inhibitor, 5-10 mg twice daily. This TCR derives from a human donor with alopecia areata. The chain couples TRBV4-3 to TRBJ2-4; TRBD2 aligns across 7 bases. The sequenced sample was CD4+ T cells sorted from blood, obtained at roughly week 49, from a patient treated with tofacitinib. CDR3 sequence: CASSQDPPSGPGAKNIQYF. CDR3 DNA: TGCGCCAGCAGCCAAGATCCCCCTAGCGGACCTGGGGCCAAAAACATTCAGTACTTC.